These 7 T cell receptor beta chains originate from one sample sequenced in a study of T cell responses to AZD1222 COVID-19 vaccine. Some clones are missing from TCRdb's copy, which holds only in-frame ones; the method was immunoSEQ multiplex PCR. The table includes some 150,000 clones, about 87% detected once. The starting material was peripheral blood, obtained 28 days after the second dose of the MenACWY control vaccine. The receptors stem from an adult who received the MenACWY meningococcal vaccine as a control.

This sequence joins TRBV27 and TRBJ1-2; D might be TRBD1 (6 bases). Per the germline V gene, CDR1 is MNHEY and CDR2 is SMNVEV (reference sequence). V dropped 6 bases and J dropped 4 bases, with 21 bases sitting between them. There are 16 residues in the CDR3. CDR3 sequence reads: CASRATLGAGTYGYTF. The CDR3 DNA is TGTGCCAGCAGGGCTACTCTGGGGGCAGGGACCTATGGCTACACCTTC.

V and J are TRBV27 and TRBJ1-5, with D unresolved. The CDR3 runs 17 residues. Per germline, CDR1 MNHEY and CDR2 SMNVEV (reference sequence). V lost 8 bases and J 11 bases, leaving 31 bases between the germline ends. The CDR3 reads CASSPQVGGNVFLAQHF. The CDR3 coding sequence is TGTGCCAGCTCCCCTCAGGTCGGAGGGAATGTTTTCTTGGCCCAGCATTTT.

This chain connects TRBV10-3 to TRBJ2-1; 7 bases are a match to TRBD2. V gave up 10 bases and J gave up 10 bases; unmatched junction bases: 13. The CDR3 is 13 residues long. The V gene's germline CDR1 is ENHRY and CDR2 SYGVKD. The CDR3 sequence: CATWDYSLSEQFF. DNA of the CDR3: TGTGCCACTTGGGACTACAGTCTTTCGGAGCAGTTCTTC.

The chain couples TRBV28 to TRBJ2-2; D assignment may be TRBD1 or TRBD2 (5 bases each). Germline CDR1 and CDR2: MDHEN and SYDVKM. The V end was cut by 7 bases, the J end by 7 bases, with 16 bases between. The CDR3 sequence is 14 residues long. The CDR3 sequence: CASTSGPPGGELFF. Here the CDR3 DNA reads TGTGCCAGCACCTCGGGACCTCCAGGCGGGGAGCTGTTTTTT. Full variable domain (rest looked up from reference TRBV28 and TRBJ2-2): DVKVTQSSRYLVKRTGEKVFLECVQDMDHENMFWYRQDPGLGLRLIYFSYDVKMKEKGDIPEGYSVSREKKERFSLILESASTNQTSMYLCASTSGPPGGELFFGEGSRLTVL.

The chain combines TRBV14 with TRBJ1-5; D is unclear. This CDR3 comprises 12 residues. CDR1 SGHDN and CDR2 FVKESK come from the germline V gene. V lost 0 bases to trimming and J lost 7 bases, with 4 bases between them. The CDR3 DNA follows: TGTGCCAGCAGCCAAGAGGGACAGCCCCAGCATTTT. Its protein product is CASSQEGQPQHF.

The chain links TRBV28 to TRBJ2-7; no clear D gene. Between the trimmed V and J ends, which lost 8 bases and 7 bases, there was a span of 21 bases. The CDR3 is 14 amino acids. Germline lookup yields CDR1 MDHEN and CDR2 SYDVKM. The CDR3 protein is CASRLGQRFTEQYF. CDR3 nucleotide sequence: TGTGCCAGCCGCCTTGGGCAGCGTTTCACGGAGCAGTACTTC.

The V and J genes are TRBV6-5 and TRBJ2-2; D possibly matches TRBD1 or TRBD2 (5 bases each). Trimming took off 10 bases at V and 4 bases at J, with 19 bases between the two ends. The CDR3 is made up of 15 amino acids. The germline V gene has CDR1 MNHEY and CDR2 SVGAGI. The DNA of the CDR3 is TGTGCCACGGGTACAGGACTCGCTGCCACCGGGGAGCTGTTTTTT. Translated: CATGTGLAATGELFF.